Listed below are T cell receptor beta chains from one sample, sequenced in a study of cytomegalovirus exposure and HLA in healthy donors. The repertoire was sequenced with immunoSEQ multiplex PCR; TCRdb's copy has only in-frame clones and lacks some. The sample has about 120,000 clones, roughly three fifths seen once. Sequenced material: PBMCs. The receptors derive from a man between 18 and 35 years old in good health and CMV-seronegative. Both conserved end residues are part of each CDR3. Fields, in order: clone size, D gene, V gene, J gene, CDR3 length, CDR3 DNA, CDR3 protein. The D gene is left open where the match is weak. Clone size is not always given. Where it is, it says once, few, many or a class for expanded clones.

>.|.|TRBV7-9|TRBJ1-4|15
TGTGCCAGCAGCCTCAACGCAGGGCTGAGTGAAAAACTGTTTTTT
CASSLNAGLSEKLFF
>.|TRBD1|TRBV28|TRBJ1-5|19
TGTGCCAGCAGTCGACGCCCCGGGACAGGGGGCTTTAGCAATCAGCCCCAGCATTTT
CASSRRPGTGGFSNQPQHF
>.|TRBD2|TRBV6-5|TRBJ2-7|15
TGTGCCAGCAGTGGGACTAGCCATAGCTCCTACGAGCAGTACTTC
CASSGTSHSSYEQYF
>.|.|TRBV6-5|TRBJ2-7|16
TGTGCCAGCAGTTACTCCATATCTAGCGTGATATACGAGCAGTACTTC
CASSYSISSVIYEQYF
>.|.|TRBV30|TRBJ1-2|12
TGTGCCTGGAGTGTACAGAAGTATGGCTACACCTTC
CAWSVQKYGYTF
>few|.|TRBV9|TRBJ1-2|15
TGTGCCAGCAGCGTTTTCAGCGGAGCTAACTATGGCTACACCTTC
CASSVFSGANYGYTF
>.|.|TRBV10-3|TRBJ2-1|14
TGTGCCATCAAAAGGACAGGGACTACCAATGAGCAGTTCTTC
CAIKRTGTTNEQFF
>.|.|TRBV2|TRBJ1-6|12
TGTGCCAGCAAACTCTATAATTCACCCCTCCACTTT
CASKLYNSPLHF
>.|.|TRBV30|TRBJ2-4|12
TGTGCCTGGTTGGGTACAGGAAACATTCAGTACTTC
CAWLGTGNIQYF
>few|TRBD2|TRBV7-3|TRBJ2-3|16
TGTGCCAGCAGCTTCGGACTAGGAAGCGGCACAGATACGCAGTATTTT
CASSFGLGSGTDTQYF
>.|TRBD2|TRBV7-6|TRBJ2-1|15
TGTGCCAGCAGCTTAAATCGTGGCGTAGCGGGAGTGCAGTTCTTC
CASSLNRGVAGVQFF
>.|TRBD1|TRBV5-1|TRBJ2-7|14
TGCGCCAGCAGCTTGGTTAGCGCTTGGGACAGGGCTTACTTC
CASSLVSAWDRAYF
>.|.|TRBV5-4|TRBJ1-1|15
TGTGCCAGCACCCGCGGGGCCTTCGAGGGCACTGAAGCTTTCTTT
CASTRGAFEGTEAFF
>once|.|TRBV5-1|TRBJ1-3|15
TGCGCCAGCAGCTTAGCGGGGGCGACTGGAAACACCATATATTTT
CASSLAGATGNTIYF
>.|TRBD1|TRBV6-4|TRBJ1-2|14
TGTGCCAGCAGTGAAAGGACAGGGGGAAAAGGCTACACCTTC
CASSERTGGKGYTF
>few|TRBD2|TRBV4-3|TRBJ2-7|16
TGCGCCAGCAGCCAAGATCTTACTAGCGGGTCCTACGAGCAGTACTTC
CASSQDLTSGSYEQYF
>.|TRBD1|TRBV19|TRBJ1-5|15
TGTGCCAGTAGTATAGACCTGAGAGGGGGCACCCCCCAGCATTTT
CASSIDLRGGTPQHF
>.|TRBD1|TRBV7-6|TRBJ2-1|16
TGTGCCAGCAGCTTAGAACAGGGGGCGTATTGGAATGAGCAGTTCTTC
CASSLEQGAYWNEQFF
>.|TRBD1|TRBV27|TRBJ2-7|15
TGTGCCAGCAGAGGGCTTGGGACAGCTCTCCACGAGCAGTACTTC
CASRGLGTALHEQYF
>.|.|TRBV10-1|TRBJ2-4|13
TGCGCCAGCAGCCGATCCGAGGGAAACATTCAGTACTTC
CASSRSEGNIQYF
>few|TRBD1|TRBV7-9|TRBJ1-5|14
TGTGCCAGCAGCTTAGGACAGGGGAATCAGCCCCAGCATTTT
CASSLGQGNQPQHF
>.|TRBD1|TRBV5-1|TRBJ2-1|15
TGCGCCAGCAGCTCCGGGACAGGTTCTTACAATGAGCAGTTCTTC
CASSSGTGSYNEQFF
>once|.|TRBV28|TRBJ2-1|15
TGTGCCAGCAACGGAGCAGGGAACGCCTACAATGAGCAGTTCTTC
CASNGAGNAYNEQFF
>.|TRBD1|TRBV30|TRBJ2-7|14
TGTGCCTGGAGTATCGCTTGGGACAGAAACGCGCAGTACTTC
CAWSIAWDRNAQYF
>.|.|TRBV29-1|TRBJ1-2|16
TGCAGCGGGCAAATCCCTTCCCCGGAGGGAAATTATGGCTACACCTTC
CSGQIPSPEGNYGYTF
>.|TRBD2|TRBV19|TRBJ2-1|14
TGTGCCAGTAGTGGACTAGCGGGAAAGGGTGAGCAGTTCTTC
CASSGLAGKGEQFF
>.|TRBD1|TRBV19|TRBJ2-7|14
TGTGCCAGTAGTCCCAGGACAGGGGGCTACGAGCAGTACTTC
CASSPRTGGYEQYF
>.|TRBD1|TRBV5-1|TRBJ1-1|15
TGCGCCAGCAGCTACCTACAGGGGGCAAGGCCTGAAGCTTTCTTT
CASSYLQGARPEAFF
>.|.|TRBV25-1|TRBJ2-2|16
TGTGCCAGCACCGAGGGTAACACCTCGAACACCGGGGAGCTGTTTTTT
CASTEGNTSNTGELFF
>.|TRBD1|TRBV29-1|TRBJ1-2|13
TGCAGCGTTGTTTGGACAGGGGACGATGGCTACACCTTC
CSVVWTGDDGYTF
>.|TRBD2|TRBV2|TRBJ2-7|12
TGTGCCTCTAGCGGGGGGGCCTACGAGCAGTACTTC
CASSGGAYEQYF
>.|TRBD2|TRBV9|TRBJ2-3|16
TGTGCCAGCAGCGTAGGCCTAGCGGGGCTCACAGATACGCAGTATTTT
CASSVGLAGLTDTQYF
>.|.|TRBV9|TRBJ1-1|16
TGTGCCAGCAGCGTAGGTATGTTCGGGAGAGACACTGAAGCTTTCTTT
CASSVGMFGRDTEAFF
>few|.|TRBV27|TRBJ1-5|14
TGTGCCAGCAGCCCTGGGTGGGGGGATCAGCCCCAGCATTTT
CASSPGWGDQPQHF
>.|.|TRBV7-9|TRBJ2-7|14
TGTGCCAGCAGCTTAGTCGACAGAAACTACGAGCAGTACTTC
CASSLVDRNYEQYF
>.|.|TRBV2|TRBJ1-1|11
TGTGCCAGCAGTCGGGATCGAGAAGCTTTCTTT
CASSRDREAFF
>.|TRBD2|TRBV4-1|TRBJ2-1|15
TGCGCCACCCAAGCGGGGACTGTCTCCTACAATGAGCAGTTCTTC
CATQAGTVSYNEQFF
>.|TRBD1|TRBV5-6|TRBJ1-2|16
TGTGCCAGCAGCTTACTTTGGGACAGGGGAGAACACGGCTACACCTTC
CASSLLWDRGEHGYTF
>few|.|TRBV6-5|TRBJ1-1|14
TGTGCCAGCAGTTACCGGGGGGACCACACTGAAGCTTTCTTT
CASSYRGDHTEAFF
>.|.|TRBV9|TRBJ2-1|11
TGTGCCAGCAGCCGGGGCAATGAGCAGTTCTTC
CASSRGNEQFF
>.|.|TRBV2|TRBJ1-4|17
TGTGCCAGCAGTGAAACAAGTTGGGGGGCAACTAATGAAAAACTGTTTTTT
CASSETSWGATNEKLFF
>.|TRBD2|TRBV9|TRBJ2-1|17
TGTGCCAGCAGCGTAGAAGCGAGCGGGAGAGGCTACAATGAGCAGTTCTTC
CASSVEASGRGYNEQFF